Shown below are 17 T cell receptor beta chains from a single sample sequenced in a study of cytomegalovirus exposure and HLA in healthy donors. The PCR contained 60 Vbeta and 13 Jbeta primers. Sequenced by immunoSEQ multiplex PCR; TCRdb stores in-frame clones only, minus some. The repertoire holds about 190,000 clones, with about four fifths as singletons. Sequenced material: PBMCs. The receptors were gathered from a woman between 45 and 60 years old in good health and CMV-seropositive.

This rearrangement joins TRBV2 to TRBJ2-5, with 7 bases that match TRBD1. The DNA end is a closer match to TRBJ2-7, so the J assignment may be wrong. The germline V gene encodes CDR1 SNHLY and CDR2 FYNNEI. This CDR3 spans 15 amino acids. The CDR3 sequence is CASRRDRESSYEQYF. The DNA of the CDR3 is TGTGCCAGCAGGAGAGACAGGGAAAGCTCCTACGAGCAGTACTTC.

V is TRBV5-6 and J is TRBJ2-3; D perhaps matches TRBD2 (6 bases). Trimming stripped 4 bases from V and 8 bases from J, with 17 bases between. This CDR3 spans 14 amino acids. Germline lookup yields CDR1 SGHDT and CDR2 YYEEEE. The CDR3: CASSTSSALVTQYF. The CDR3 DNA sequence: TGTGCCAGCAGCACGTCTAGCGCCCTCGTTACGCAGTATTTT.

This chain joins TRBV27 and TRBJ1-4, with 7 bases aligning to TRBD1. CDR1 and CDR2 (germline): MNHEY, SMNVEV (reference sequence). The CDR3 has 14 residues. The junction had 2 bases not matched to a gene; V was cut back by 3 bases and J by 4 bases. CDR3 residues: CASSFGTVNEKLFF. As DNA, the CDR3 is TGTGCCAGCAGTTTTGGGACAGTTAATGAAAAACTGTTTTTT.

This sequence joins TRBV6-1 and TRBJ1-1; no clear D gene. Per the germline V gene, CDR1 is MNHNS and CDR2 is SASEGT. The CDR3 runs to 15 residues. Trimming removed 8 bases at V and 3 bases at J, with 19 bases between. The CDR3 DNA sequence: TGTGCCAGCGGCCTGACCGGAGGGTGGGACACTGAAGCTTTCTTT. This sequence encodes CASGLTGGWDTEAFF.

The V gene is TRBV6-1, the J gene TRBJ1-6; D ambiguous. This CDR3 comprises 15 residues. Germline V gene lookup returns CDR1 MNHNS and CDR2 SASEGT. V shed 5 bases and J shed 7 bases, with 15 bases lying between them. In DNA, the CDR3 is TGTGCCAGCAGTACCCGGTCCGAGGGAAATTCACCCCTCCACTTT. Translated: CASSTRSEGNSPLHF.

The rearrangement links TRBV4-1 to TRBJ2-5; possible D gene TRBD2, 6 bases. V lost 4 bases and J 5 bases, leaving 17 bases between the germline ends. The CDR3 covers 15 residues. Germline V gene sequence: CDR1 MGHRA, CDR2 YSYEKL. The CDR3 spells CASSRLERAMETQYF. The CDR3 nucleotides are TGCGCCAGCAGCCGCTTGGAGCGGGCCATGGAGACCCAGTACTTC.

The V gene is TRBV5-1, the J gene TRBJ1-4; 9 bases map to TRBD1. CDR1 and CDR2 from the germline V gene are SGHRS and YFSETQ. After removal of 4 bases from V and 8 bases from J, the junction contained 12 bases not matched to a gene. This CDR3 has 16 residues. The CDR3 is CASSPAGDRVGEKLFF. The CDR3 nucleotides read TGCGCCAGCAGCCCCGCGGGGGACAGGGTCGGCGAAAAACTGTTTTTT. Full variable domain (rest looked up from reference TRBV5-1 and TRBJ1-4): KAGVTQTPRYLIKTRGQQVTLSCSPISGHRSVSWYQQTPGQGLQFLFEYFSETQRNKGNFPGRFSGRQFSNSRSEMNVSTLELGDSALYLCASSPAGDRVGEKLFFGSGTQLSVL.

The rearrangement joins TRBV6-5 to TRBJ1-2; the match to TRBD1 covers 8 bases. The CDR3 length is 12 residues. The germline gives CDR1 MNHEY, CDR2 SVGAGI. J lost 7 bases, V lost 5 bases, and 3 bases had no gene match. This chain's CDR3 is CASSGQGVGYTF. CDR3 in DNA: TGTGCCAGCAGTGGACAGGGTGTTGGCTACACCTTC.

This chain uses TRBV11-3 with TRBJ2-5; D is perhaps TRBD1 (5 bases). This CDR3 is built from 14 residues. Trimming shortened V by 1 base and J by 4 bases, and 10 bases separated the two germline ends. The germline gives CDR1 SGHNT, CDR2 YENEEA. CDR3 DNA sequence: TGTGCCAGCAGCTTAGCGGGCCAGGGAGAGACCCAGTACTTC. Protein product: CASSLAGQGETQYF.

The rearrangement links TRBV6-1 to TRBJ2-5, with TRBD1 matching 9 bases. Germline V lookup: CDR1 MNHNS, CDR2 SASEGT. The CDR3 has 14 residues. The junction had 8 bases not matched to a gene; V was cut back by 7 bases and J by 5 bases. Here the CDR3 reads CASTGTGKVETQYF. DNA of the CDR3: TGTGCCAGCACCGGGACAGGGAAAGTGGAGACCCAGTACTTC.

The J gene is TRBJ1-2, the V gene TRBV7-2, with 7 bases matching TRBD1. J lost 5 bases, V lost 2 bases, and 5 bases had no gene match. Germline V CDR1 and CDR2: SGHTA, FQGNSA. The CDR3 is 14 residues long. CDR3 sequence: CASSLYRGNYGYTF. The CDR3 nucleotides are TGTGCCAGCAGCTTATACAGGGGCAATTATGGCTACACCTTC.

V usage is TRBV19 and J usage is TRBJ1-2; D call uncertain. In germline, CDR1 is LNHDA, CDR2 SQIVND (reference sequence). This CDR3 spans 14 amino acids. V was cut by 6 bases and J by 4 bases, with 15 bases left in between. The CDR3 loop reads CASRSLEFLYGYTF. Here the CDR3 DNA reads TGTGCCAGTAGATCCCTCGAGTTCCTCTATGGCTACACCTTC.

This clone was found once. J is TRBJ2-7 and V is TRBV7-9, with 9 positions matching TRBD1. CDR3 size: 15 residues. V lost 3 bases, J lost 3 bases, and 6 bases stayed unmatched. CDR1 is SEHNR and CDR2 is FQNEAQ in the germline V gene (reference sequence). The CDR3 bases are TGTGCCAGCAGCTTCCCGGGACAGGGAAACTACGAGCAGTACTTC. This encodes CASSFPGQGNYEQYF.

This chain joins TRBV5-6 and TRBJ2-7; the match to TRBD1 covers 7 bases. This CDR3 contains 13 residues. V shed 3 bases and J 5 bases; nucleotides not matched to a gene: 5. CDR1 is SGHDT, CDR2 YYEEEE, per germline. The CDR3 DNA reads as TGTGCCAGCAGCTCAACAGGGGTCCACGAGCAGTACTTC. This gives the protein CASSSTGVHEQYF.

The chain couples TRBV29-1 to TRBJ2-5, with 7 nucleotides matching TRBD2. In germline, CDR1 is SQVTM, CDR2 ANQGSEA. There are 20 residues in the CDR3. J gave up 0 bases and V 3 bases, and 22 bases lay outside the gene matches. CDR3 nucleotide sequence: TGCAGCGTTGAGACTTTGGGGAGGGGCCGGTTGCGATCGTACCAAGAGACCCAGTACTTC. This sequence encodes CSVETLGRGRLRSYQETQYF.

The chain couples TRBV29-1 to TRBJ2-1, with TRBD2 identical over 11 bases. J gave up 3 bases and V 4 bases, and 8 bases lay outside the gene matches. This CDR3 spans 16 amino acids. CDR1 and CDR2 (germline): SQVTM, ANQGSEA. The DNA of the CDR3 is TGCAGCGTTGCACTCCTAGCGGGGGGTTTCTACAATGAGCAGTTCTTC. It is translated as CSVALLAGGFYNEQFF.

V is TRBV7-9 and J is TRBJ1-3; tentatively, D is TRBD1 (5 bases). Trimming pared 7 bases from V and 2 bases from J, leaving 12 bases between. This CDR3 region has 14 residues. Germline V lookup: CDR1 SEHNR, CDR2 FQNEAQ (reference sequence). DNA for the CDR3: TGTGCCAGCACCTGGACCAGGGCTGGAAACACCATATATTTT. It encodes CASTWTRAGNTIYF.